This T cell receptor (beta chain) originates from a study of PD-L1 blockade in urothelial cancer. Time point denoted: peripheral blood 6 weeks after treatment start. Sequencing was performed with immunoSEQ multiplex PCR; in TCRdb, only in-frame clones are kept and a portion is missing. The table has 65,000 to 85,000 clones, under 95% seen once. The CDR3 consists of 15 residues. V was pared by 4 bases and J by 7 bases, with 20 bases between. In germline, CDR1 is SGHRS, CDR2 YFSETQ. Source: PBMCs, taken around atezolizumab (anti-PD-L1) treatment. The J gene is TRBJ1-2, the V gene TRBV5-1; D might be TRBD1 (5 bases). The receptor was derived from an elderly woman with urothelial cancer. CDR3 bases: TGCGCCAGCAGCCCCGAGATTGGGGCAGGGTCTGGCTACACCTTC. Translating it yields CASSPEIGAGSGYTF.